One sample yielded the 11 T cell receptor beta chains listed below, sequenced in a study of T cell responses to AZD1222 COVID-19 vaccine. Method: immunoSEQ multiplex PCR; TCRdb's copy keeps in-frame clones and lacks some. The sample shows over 50,000 clones, 65% to 85% of them seen only once. This sample comprised peripheral blood, obtained on day 0 of AZD1222 vaccination. The receptors here all came from an adult in good health.

This chain connects TRBV6-4 to TRBJ2-3; possible D gene TRBD2, 6 bases. Trimming pared 7 bases from V and 0 bases from J, leaving 17 bases between. The CDR3 has 16 residues. CDR1 and CDR2 from the germline V gene are MRHNA and SNTAGT. CDR3 coding DNA: TGTGCCAGCACGCCCGTCGGCGGGGAAAGCACAGATACGCAGTATTTT. Protein: CASTPVGGESTDTQYF.

This sequence joins TRBV23-1 and TRBJ2-1, with TRBD1 identical over 8 bases. TRBV23-1 falls under the ORF class, with uncertain function. The CDR3 consists of 16 residues. With 0 bases clipped from V and 10 bases from J, the junction kept 11 bases outside the gene matches. The DNA for the CDR3 is TGCGCCAGCAGTCAATCGAGGGACAGGCAGGCCGGGGAGCAGTTCTTC. It codes for CASSQSRDRQAGEQFF.

V is TRBV2 and J is TRBJ1-1; weak D call: TRBD1 (6 bases). CDR3 length: 16 residues. Trimming removed 7 bases from V and 6 bases from J, with 24 bases in between. CDR1 and CDR2 (germline): SNHLY, FYNNEI. The CDR3: CASIDAHRVRRAEAFF. In DNA form, the CDR3 reads TGTGCCAGCATCGATGCTCACAGGGTCCGCAGGGCTGAAGCTTTCTTT.

The chain has TRBV19 and TRBJ2-3; 8 bases match TRBD1. There are 15 residues in the CDR3. Unmatched junction bases numbered 7, after V lost 6 bases and J lost 2 bases. Germline values: CDR1 LNHDA, CDR2 SQIVND (reference sequence). CDR3 sequence (DNA): TGTGCCAGTAGCGTAAGGACAGGGATCACAGATACGCAGTATTTT. This encodes CASSVRTGITDTQYF.

The V call is TRBV29-1, the J call TRBJ2-3, with 10 positions matching TRBD1. Germline V gene sequence: CDR1 SQVTM, CDR2 ANQGSEA. V gave up 3 bases and J gave up 4 bases; unmatched junction bases: 7. This CDR3 comprises 15 residues. CDR3 protein: CSVDSRTGGADTQYF. DNA for the CDR3: TGCAGCGTTGATAGTAGGACAGGGGGGGCAGATACGCAGTATTTT.

The chain is built from TRBV30 and TRBJ2-5, with D hard to call. V lost 2 bases and J 5 bases, leaving 3 bases between the germline ends. CDR1 is GTSNPN and CDR2 is SVGIG in the germline V gene (reference sequence). The CDR3 totals 10 residues. The chain's CDR3 is CAWSLETQYF. The CDR3 nucleotides are TGTGCCTGGAGTCTGGAGACCCAGTACTTC.

This clone was observed a single time. The chain joins TRBV29-1 to TRBJ2-1; TRBD2 might be the D (6 bases). The CDR3 runs 12 residues. Germline V gene sequence: CDR1 SQVTM, CDR2 ANQGSEA. V was pared by 8 bases and J by 6 bases, with 14 bases between. The CDR3 region has the DNA TGCAGCTTACGGGAGATCGTCAATGAGCAGTTCTTC. The encoded protein is CSLREIVNEQFF.

Only one count was recorded for this clone. The gene calls are TRBV25-1 and TRBJ1-6, with 11 bases fitting TRBD1. V shed 4 bases, J shed 5 bases, and the junction held 1 base outside the gene matches. CDR1 is MGHDK, CDR2 SYGVNS, per germline. The CDR3 consists of 15 residues. The CDR3 nucleotides are TGTGCCAGCAGTGTGGGACAGGGGGATAATTCACCCCTCCACTTT. Translated: CASSVGQGDNSPLHF.

The chain joins TRBV28 to TRBJ2-7, with TRBD1 identical over 7 bases. From germline, CDR1 is MDHEN and CDR2 SYDVKM. V gave up 5 bases and J gave up 9 bases; unmatched junction bases: 7. There are 12 residues in the CDR3. CDR3 coding DNA: TGTGCCAGCAGTCCCGGACAGGTTAGGCAGTACTTC. Amino acid sequence: CASSPGQVRQYF.

The gene calls are TRBV2 and TRBJ1-2; tentatively, D is TRBD1 (5 bases). CDR1 and CDR2 from the germline V gene are SNHLY and FYNNEI. Deletions cut 4 bases from V and 2 bases from J, with 11 bases between. This CDR3 has 14 amino acids. For the CDR3, the DNA is TGTGCCAGCAGTGGCCCGGGACGGAACTATGGCTACACCTTC. Translating it yields CASSGPGRNYGYTF.

Here the CDR3 reads CATADRTSLADTQYF. CDR3 coding DNA: TGTGCCACCGCGGACAGGACTAGTTTGGCAGATACGCAGTATTTT. The chain links TRBV27 to TRBJ2-3; D assignment may be TRBD1 or TRBD2 (7 bases each). With 10 bases removed from V and 4 bases from J, the gap between germline ends came to 21 bases. Germline V gives CDR1 MNHEY, CDR2 SMNVEV (reference sequence). This CDR3 is 15 amino acids long.